This TCR beta chain was documented in a study of response to subunit inactivated influenza vaccine. Via MiXCR, TCRdb re-called the RT-PCR reads, giving one row per CDR3 protein. This sample has 400,000 to 650,000 distinct CDR3 sequences, with around 7.7% found just once. The CDR3 runs to 17 residues. Germline trimming cut 1 base from V and 5 bases from J; bases unmatched to any gene: 11. The germline V gene has CDR1 MGHDK and CDR2 SYGVNS. The study, taken as a whole, reports: Few additional T cells are recruited per seasonal influenza vaccination, authors suggested.

Turning to this clonotype: What it binds is not known.

The sequenced sample was PBMCs from blood, obtained around 25 months after vaccination. The TCR was taken from a man between 50 and 75 years old who received an inactivated influenza vaccine. The chain recombines TRBV25-1 with TRBJ2-5; TRBD2 aligns across 9 bases. CDR3 residues: CASSESALAGTGETQYF. For the CDR3, the DNA is TGTGCCAGCAGTGAATCAGCCCTAGCGGGGACGGGGGAGACCCAGTACTTC. Full variable domain (remainder filled in from reference TRBV25-1 and TRBJ2-5): EADIYQTPRYLVIGTGKKITLECSQTMGHDKMYWYQQDPGMELHLIHYSYGVNSTEKGDLSSESTVSRIRTEHFPLTLESARPSHTSQYLCASSESALAGTGETQYFGPGTRLLVL.